The following is a T cell receptor beta chain sequence with its context. As yet, its antigen is unknown. Here the gene names and germline are mouse. The read comes to an end 1 residue before the CDR3 does, leaving the germline J gene to fill in the end. Survey-depth TCRbeta CDR3 sequencing reported V/J genes and productive frequencies. Libraries were prepared by immunoSEQ multiplex PCR; TCRdb keeps only in-frame clonotypes and omits some of them. The sample lists 7,500 to 9,500 clones, 45% occurring once. The sample is drawn from a study of tissue T cells after allogeneic stem cell transplantation. Study-wide findings and caveats: Anatomically similar tissues had similar TCR repertoires within each patient. The patient cohort was small and clinically heterogeneous, with limited sampling depth.

Time point described: mouse harvest day 7 after allogeneic transplant. Tail vein injection delivered 10^7 T-cell-depleted bone marrow cells and 10^6 splenic CD5+ T cells. This mouse GVHD model was MHC-mismatched B6 to BALB/c, profiled day 7 or 14. Per the germline V gene, CDR1 is NNHNN and CDR2 is SYGAGS (reference sequence). CDR3 size: 14 residues. J gave up 4 bases and V 0 bases, and 2 bases lay outside the gene matches. This receptor was obtained from a female BALB/c mouse given C57BL/6 T cells with graft-versus-host disease after an allogeneic hematopoietic cell transplant. This chain connects TRBV13-2 to TRBJ2-7; 9 bases match TRBD2. Sequencing was performed on gut tissue. The CDR3 sequence: CASGDVWGGYEQYF. The DNA read from the CDR3 is TGTGCCAGCGGTGATGTCTGGGGGGGGTATGAACAGTAC.